Listed here is a single T cell receptor beta chain. The data belong to a study of blood T cell repertoires in COVID-19. This CDR3 contains 16 residues. Germline assignment: CDR1 SGDLS and CDR2 YYNGEE. After removal of 3 bases from V and 1 base from J, the junction contained 5 bases not matched to a gene. The protocol was immunoSEQ multiplex PCR, while the TCRdb copy is restricted to in-frame clones and leaves out a portion. This sample has some 80,000 clones; over 70% occur once, and the top ten carry less than 15%. The TCR sequence derives from a man aged 80 or over with acute or convalescent COVID-19. This sequence joins TRBV9 and TRBJ2-5, with 11 bases aligning to TRBD2. The specimen was peripheral blood. CDR3 loop: CASSGTSGGLQETQYF. The CDR3 DNA reads as TGTGCCAGCAGCGGAACTAGCGGGGGCCTCCAAGAGACCCAGTACTTC. Combining the CDR3 with reference TRBV9 and TRBJ2-5 gives the whole variable domain DSGVTQTPKHLITATGQRVTLRCSPRSGDLSVYWYQQSLDQGLQFLIQYYNGEERAKGNILERFSAQQFPDLHSELNLSSLELGDSALYFCASSGTSGGLQETQYFGPGTRLLVL.